This TCR beta chain was retrieved from a study of T cell responses to AZD1222 COVID-19 vaccine. With 6 bases removed from V and 0 bases from J, the gap between germline ends came to 11 bases. This CDR3 spans 15 amino acids. The germline V gene has CDR1 MNHEY and CDR2 SVGAGI. Notes on the study in general: Two doses of AZD1222 preceded a rise in Spike-specific TCR breadth and depth. Baseline serostatus was positive in only six AZD1222 recipients. Epitopes outside B.1.351 and B.1.1.7 mutated regions reportedly drew nearly half of spike TCRs. Possibly, clonal diversity was underestimated; donors were largely white British and included more females.

Regarding this clone: Its target is not known.

Produced via immunoSEQ multiplex PCR; TCRdb's table is partial and in-frame only. Altogether about 99,000 clones are present, over 70% being singletons, with the ten largest covering roughly 22%. The chain combines TRBV6-5 with TRBJ1-4; maybe TRBD1 (5 bases). Sequenced here: peripheral blood, sampled on day 0 of AZD1222 vaccination. This receptor was identified in an adult in good health. The CDR3 reads CASRGQAATNEKLFF. CDR3 nucleotide sequence: TGTGCCAGCAGGGGGCAGGCTGCAACTAATGAAAAACTGTTTTTT.